The TCR beta chain described here comes from a study of blood T cell repertoires in COVID-19. Study in general: The United States, Italy and Spain provided the acute and convalescent COVID-19 samples.

Measured with immunoSEQ multiplex PCR; TCRdb has only the in-frame clones, and not every one. Found here are 160,000 or so clones, about 80% of them singletons; the top ten hold about 3.7%. From germline, CDR1 is SNHLY and CDR2 FYNNEI. The V end was cut by 5 bases, the J end by 1 base, with 14 bases between. CDR3 length equals 15 residues. This sequence was found in a woman aged 55-75 years who had recovered from COVID-19. The chain recombines TRBV2 with TRBJ1-1, with D perhaps matching TRBD1 (6 bases). Sequencing was performed on PBMCs or T cells enriched from blood (not recorded which). The CDR3 sequence is CASSKEQGENTEAFF. As DNA, the CDR3 is TGTGCCAGCAGTAAAGAACAGGGAGAGAACACTGAAGCTTTCTTT.